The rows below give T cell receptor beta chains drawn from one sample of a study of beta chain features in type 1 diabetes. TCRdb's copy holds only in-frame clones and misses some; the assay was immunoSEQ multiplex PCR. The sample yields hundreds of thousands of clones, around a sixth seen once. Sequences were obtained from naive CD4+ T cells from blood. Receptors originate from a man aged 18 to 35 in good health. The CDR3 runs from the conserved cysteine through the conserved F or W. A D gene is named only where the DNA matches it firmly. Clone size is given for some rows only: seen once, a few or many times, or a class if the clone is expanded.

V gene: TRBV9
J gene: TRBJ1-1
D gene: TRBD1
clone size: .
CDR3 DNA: TGTGCCAGCAGCCGCCGGACAGGGGCTAACACTGAAGCTTTCTTT
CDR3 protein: CASSRRTGANTEAFF

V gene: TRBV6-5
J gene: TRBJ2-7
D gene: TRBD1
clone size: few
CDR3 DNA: TGTGCCAGCAGTACTCCGGACAGGCGGAACGAGCAGTACTTC
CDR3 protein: CASSTPDRRNEQYF

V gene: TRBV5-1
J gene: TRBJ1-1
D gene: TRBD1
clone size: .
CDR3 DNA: TGCGCCAGCAGCCCCGGGACAGGGTATACTGAAGCTTTCTTT
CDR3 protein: CASSPGTGYTEAFF

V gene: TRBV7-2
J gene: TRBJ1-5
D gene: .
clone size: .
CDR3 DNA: TGTGCCAGCAGCTTAGTGGGCGGATATAGCAATCAGCCCCAGCATTTT
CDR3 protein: CASSLVGGYSNQPQHF

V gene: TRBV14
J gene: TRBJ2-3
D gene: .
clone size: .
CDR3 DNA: TGTGCCAGCAGCCAAGAGGCCCAGCGCCCTAGCACAGATACGCAGTATTTT
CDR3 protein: CASSQEAQRPSTDTQYF

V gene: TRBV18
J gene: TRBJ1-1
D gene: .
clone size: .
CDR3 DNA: TGTGCCAGCTCACAGAACAGGGCTACTGAAGCTTTCTTT
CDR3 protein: CASSQNRATEAFF

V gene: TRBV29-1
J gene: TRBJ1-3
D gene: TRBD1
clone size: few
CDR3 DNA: TGCAGCGTCGGACAGGCCTACGGTAGTGGAAACACCATATATTTT
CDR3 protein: CSVGQAYGSGNTIYF

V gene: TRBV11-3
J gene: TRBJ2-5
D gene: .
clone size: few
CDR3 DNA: TGTGCCAGCAGCCCCGAAGGGGAGACCCAGTACTTC
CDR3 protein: CASSPEGETQYF

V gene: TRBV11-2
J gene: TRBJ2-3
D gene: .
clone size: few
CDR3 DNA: TGTGCCAGCAGCTTCCGGGGGAGGACAGATACGCAGTATTTT
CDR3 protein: CASSFRGRTDTQYF

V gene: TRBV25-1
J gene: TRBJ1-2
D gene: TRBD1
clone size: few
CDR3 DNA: TGTGCCAGCAGCGACTCCGGGACAGGGTTCGGCTACACCTTC
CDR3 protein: CASSDSGTGFGYTF

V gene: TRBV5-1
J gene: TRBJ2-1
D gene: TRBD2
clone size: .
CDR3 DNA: TGCGCCAGCAGCTTCCCGGGACTAGCGGGGGAATCCTACAATGAGCAGTTCTTC
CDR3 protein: CASSFPGLAGESYNEQFF

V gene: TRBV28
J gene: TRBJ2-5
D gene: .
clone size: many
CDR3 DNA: TGTGCCAGCAGTTCACAGTATGGGACCCAGTACTTC
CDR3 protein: CASSSQYGTQYF

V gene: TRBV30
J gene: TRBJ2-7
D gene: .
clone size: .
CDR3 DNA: TGTGCCTGGAGAGGGGGAGGGAACGAGCAGTACTTC
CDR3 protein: CAWRGGGNEQYF

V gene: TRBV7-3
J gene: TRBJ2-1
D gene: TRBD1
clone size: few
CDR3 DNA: TGTGCCAGCAGCTCCACCGGGACAGGAGAGGGCTCCTACAATGAGCAGTTCTTC
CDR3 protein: CASSSTGTGEGSYNEQFF

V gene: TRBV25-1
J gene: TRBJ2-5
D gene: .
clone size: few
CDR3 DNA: TGTGCCAGCAGTGAACCCCTAGGGACCCAGTACTTC
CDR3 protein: CASSEPLGTQYF

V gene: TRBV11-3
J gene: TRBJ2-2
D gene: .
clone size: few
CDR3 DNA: TGTGCCAGCAGCTTAGGCACCGGGGCGCGCACCGGGGAGCTGTTTTTT
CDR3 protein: CASSLGTGARTGELFF

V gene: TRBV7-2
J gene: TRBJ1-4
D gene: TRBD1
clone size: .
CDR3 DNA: TGTGCCAGCAGCCTCCCGACAGGGTTAACGGAAAAACTGTTTTTT
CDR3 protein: CASSLPTGLTEKLFF

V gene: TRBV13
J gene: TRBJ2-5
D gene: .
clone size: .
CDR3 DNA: TGTGCCAGCAGGGGCAGGGTATGGGAGACCCAGTACTTC
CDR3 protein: CASRGRVWETQYF

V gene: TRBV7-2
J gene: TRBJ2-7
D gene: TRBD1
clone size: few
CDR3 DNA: TGTGCCAGCAGCTCGGGACAGAACACCTACGAGCAGTACTTC
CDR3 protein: CASSSGQNTYEQYF

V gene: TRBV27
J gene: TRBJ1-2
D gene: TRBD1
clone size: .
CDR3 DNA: TGTGCCAGCAGTCCCCGGACAGGGGTGTATGGCTACACCTTC
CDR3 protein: CASSPRTGVYGYTF

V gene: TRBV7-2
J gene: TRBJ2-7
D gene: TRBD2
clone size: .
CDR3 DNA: TGTGCCAGCAGCTCACAAGGGACTAGCGGGAGCTACGAGCAGTACTTC
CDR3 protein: CASSSQGTSGSYEQYF

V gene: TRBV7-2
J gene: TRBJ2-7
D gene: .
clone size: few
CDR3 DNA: TGTGCCAGCAGCCCTCGATGGGGTGGCGGCTACGAGCAGTACTTC
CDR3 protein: CASSPRWGGGYEQYF

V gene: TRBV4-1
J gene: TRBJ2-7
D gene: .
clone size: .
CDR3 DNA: TGCGCCAGCAGCCGGATCCGGGACATGTCCTACGAGCAGTACTTC
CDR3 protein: CASSRIRDMSYEQYF

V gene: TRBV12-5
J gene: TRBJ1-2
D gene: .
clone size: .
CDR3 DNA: TGTGCTAGTGGTTTGGTACTTGGACAGCCCTATGGCTACACCTTC
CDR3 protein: CASGLVLGQPYGYTF

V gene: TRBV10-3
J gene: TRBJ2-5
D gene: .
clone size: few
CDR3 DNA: TGTGCCATCAGTGGGACGGAAGAGACCCAGTACTTC
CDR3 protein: CAISGTEETQYF

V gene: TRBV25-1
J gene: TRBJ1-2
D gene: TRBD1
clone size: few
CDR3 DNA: TGTGCCAGCAGTGATACAGTCCCGGGACAGGGACTCTATGGCTACACCTTC
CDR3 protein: CASSDTVPGQGLYGYTF

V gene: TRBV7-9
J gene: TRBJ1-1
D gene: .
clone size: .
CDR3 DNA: TGTGCCAGCAGCTTAAGAGCCGGACAGCTTAATCGGAACACTGAAGCTTTCTTT
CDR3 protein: CASSLRAGQLNRNTEAFF

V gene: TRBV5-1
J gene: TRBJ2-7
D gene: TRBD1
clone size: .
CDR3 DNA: TGCGCCAGCAGCTTGGGACAGGGCGAGCAGTACTTC
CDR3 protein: CASSLGQGEQYF

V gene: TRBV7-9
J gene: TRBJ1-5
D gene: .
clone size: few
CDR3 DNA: TGTGCCAGCAGCTTAGCCGGGGGAGTAGAACAGCCCCAGCATTTT
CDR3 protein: CASSLAGGVEQPQHF

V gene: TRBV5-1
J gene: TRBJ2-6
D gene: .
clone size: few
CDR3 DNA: TGCGCCAGCAGAATTACAGTTTCTGGGGCCAACGTCCTGACTTTC
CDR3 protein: CASRITVSGANVLTF

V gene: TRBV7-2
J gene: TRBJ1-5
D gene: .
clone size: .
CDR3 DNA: TGTGCCAGCAGCTTATTTGGGTCGGGGCCCCAGCATTTT
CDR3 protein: CASSLFGSGPQHF

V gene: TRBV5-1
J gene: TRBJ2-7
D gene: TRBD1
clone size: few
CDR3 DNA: TGCGCCAGCAGCTTGGCGGGACAGGGCCACGAGCAGTACTTC
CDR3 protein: CASSLAGQGHEQYF

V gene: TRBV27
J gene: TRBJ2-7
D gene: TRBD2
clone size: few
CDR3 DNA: TGTGCCAGCAGCCCTCGGACTAGCGGGTCCTACGAGCAGTACTTC
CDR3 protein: CASSPRTSGSYEQYF

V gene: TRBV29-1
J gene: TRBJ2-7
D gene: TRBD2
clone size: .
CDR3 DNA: TGCAGCGTTGCTCCGGGGGGGGCCTACGAGCAGTACTTC
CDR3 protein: CSVAPGGAYEQYF

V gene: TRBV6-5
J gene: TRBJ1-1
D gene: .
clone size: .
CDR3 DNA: TGTGCCAGCAGTTACAACATGAACACTGAAGCTTTCTTT
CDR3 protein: CASSYNMNTEAFF

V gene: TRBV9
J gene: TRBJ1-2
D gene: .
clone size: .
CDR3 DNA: TGTGCCAGCAGCACCTATCAGAGGGTAGACTATGGCTACACCTTC
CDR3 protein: CASSTYQRVDYGYTF

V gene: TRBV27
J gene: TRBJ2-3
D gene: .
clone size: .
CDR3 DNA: TGTGCCAGCCAAGGGGTGGAAAGGGACACAGATACGCAGTATTTT
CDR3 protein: CASQGVERDTDTQYF

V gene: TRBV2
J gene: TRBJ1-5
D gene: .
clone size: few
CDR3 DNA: TGTGCCAGCGGGGTGCCCCAGCATTTT
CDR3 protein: CASGVPQHF

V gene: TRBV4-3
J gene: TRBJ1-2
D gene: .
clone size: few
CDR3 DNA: TGCGCCAGCAGCCAAGTTAACTATGGCTACACCTTC
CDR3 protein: CASSQVNYGYTF

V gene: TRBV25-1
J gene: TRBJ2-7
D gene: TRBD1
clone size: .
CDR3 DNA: TGTGCCAGCGAAAGTTGGGGAACAGGGGTTTACGAGCAGTACTTC
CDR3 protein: CASESWGTGVYEQYF

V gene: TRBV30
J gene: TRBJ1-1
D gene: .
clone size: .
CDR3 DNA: TGTGCCTGGAGACTTAAGCGGGTCATGAACACTGAAGCTTTCTTT
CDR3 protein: CAWRLKRVMNTEAFF

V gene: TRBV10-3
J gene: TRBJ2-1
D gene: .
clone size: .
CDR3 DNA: TGTGCCATCATGGGGACACCTTACAATGAGCAGTTCTTC
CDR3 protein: CAIMGTPYNEQFF

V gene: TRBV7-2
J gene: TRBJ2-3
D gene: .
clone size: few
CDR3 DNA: TGTGCCAGCAGCTTAGAGGACCGACGCACAGATACGCAGTATTTT
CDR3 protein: CASSLEDRRTDTQYF

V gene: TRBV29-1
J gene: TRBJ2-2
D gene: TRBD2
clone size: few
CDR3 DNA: TGCAGCGTCCGACGTTGGGCTGGCGGGAGTGAAACCGGGGAGCTGTTTTTT
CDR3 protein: CSVRRWAGGSETGELFF